This TCR beta chain was found in a study of beta chain features in type 1 diabetes. Study results and caveats: Fewer insertions but more deletions were seen at VDJ junctions in type 1 diabetes patients. Patients with Type 1 diabetes showed moderately but significantly shorter TCRB CDR3s in all four CD4+ subsets.

Investigators reverse transcribed all isolated RNA, so they sequenced expressed TCRB transcripts. The data were produced by immunoSEQ multiplex PCR, yet TCRdb's version contains in-frame clones alone and is incomplete. Counted here are under 300,000 clones, more than 11% occurring once; the ten biggest clones make up approximately 0.02%. On this clone: Its antigen remains unknown.

The sample taken for sequencing was naive CD4+ T cells from blood. The TCR originated in a man aged 25 to 45 with type 1 diabetes.

Here the CDR3 reads CASRRQGPNTGELFF. DNA of the CDR3: TGTGCCAGCAGGAGACAGGGCCCGAACACCGGGGAGCTGTTTTTT. The rearrangement uses TRBV25-1 and TRBJ2-2; TRBD1 matches 7 bases. Germline CDR1 is MGHDK and CDR2 is SYGVNS. V lost 6 bases and J lost 0; bases outside the gene matches: 4. The CDR3 is 15 amino acids.